Below are 5 T cell receptor beta chains sequenced from a single sample in a study of blood T cell repertoires in COVID-19. Clones were read by immunoSEQ multiplex PCR, and TCRdb kept only the in-frame ones, dropping some. Of 230,000 or so clones listed, 70% to 90% are singletons. Sample: PBMCs or T cells enriched from blood (not recorded which). Receptors originate from a woman aged 45-60 years with acute COVID-19.

V usage is TRBV9 and J usage is TRBJ1-2, with 11 bases matching TRBD1. Unmatched junction bases numbered 8, after V lost 6 bases and J lost 7 bases. Germline values: CDR1 SGDLS, CDR2 YYNGEE. The CDR3 is 14 residues long. The CDR3 spells CASTHGQGAGGYTF. The CDR3 bases are TGTGCCAGCACCCACGGACAGGGGGCCGGTGGCTACACCTTC.

The genes are TRBV6-4 and TRBJ1-5; 10 nucleotides agree with TRBD1. Germline loops: CDR1 MRHNA, CDR2 SNTAGT. The CDR3 contains 16 residues. Trimming at V came to 1 base and at J to 7 bases, leaving 7 bases not matched to a gene. The chain's CDR3 is CASSDWMTGGRQPQHF. The CDR3 DNA reads TGTGCCAGCAGTGACTGGATGACAGGGGGCAGGCAGCCCCAGCATTTT.

This sequence joins TRBV25-1 and TRBJ1-2, with 7 bases fitting TRBD1. Germline V CDR1 and CDR2: MGHDK, SYGVNS. CDR3 length equals 16 residues. V shed 4 bases and J 4 bases; nucleotides not matched to a gene: 12. In DNA form, the CDR3 reads TGTGCCAGCAGTGCGTTCTATCAGGGGGTAGGCTATGGCTACACCTTC. Protein: CASSAFYQGVGYGYTF.

The chain combines TRBV29-1 with TRBJ1-6; a possible D gene is TRBD1 (5 bases). The germline V and J ends were trimmed by 6 bases and 5 bases, with 11 bases remaining between them. Germline V gene lookup returns CDR1 SQVTM and CDR2 ANQGSEA. This CDR3 has 13 residues. The CDR3 here is CSVDPGDNSPLHF. CDR3 nucleotides: TGCAGCGTAGATCCGGGGGATAATTCACCCCTCCACTTT.

The chain employs TRBV7-9 and TRBJ2-2; a weak D match, TRBD2 (6 bases). V was shortened by 3 bases and J by 1 base, with 9 bases between the two germline ends. From germline, CDR1 is SEHNR and CDR2 FQNEAQ (reference sequence). The CDR3 sequence is 15 residues long. The CDR3 sequence: CASSLGGVNTGELFF. CDR3 sequence (DNA): TGTGCCAGCAGCTTGGGCGGGGTGAACACCGGGGAGCTGTTTTTT.